This T cell receptor beta chain was profiled in a study of PD-1 blockade in classical Hodgkin lymphoma. Study-level information: A 3 mg/kg intravenous dose of nivolumab was received by patients every 2 weeks.

Only in-frame clones appear in the TCRdb table, and some are missing; sequencing was by immunoSEQ multiplex PCR. Among about 97,000 clones listed, 80% to 85% were seen once. Unmatched junction bases numbered 5, after V lost 5 bases and J lost 4 bases. The CDR3 spans 14 residues. Germline V gene data show CDR1 as ENHRY and CDR2 as SYGVKD. Every single patient, without exception, relapsed after autologous stem cell transplantation, and brentuximab vedotin exposure varied. Complete response, partial response or progressive disease constituted the best response categories observed. The sample in question was peripheral blood mononuclear cells (PBMCs), obtained at baseline. The chain is built from TRBV10-3 and TRBJ1-1, with 9 bases matching TRBD1. The source of this sequence is a human donor with classical Hodgkin lymphoma. The CDR3 loop is CAISIGQGTTEAFF. CDR3 DNA: TGTGCCATCAGTATTGGACAGGGGACCACTGAAGCTTTCTTT.